Presented here are 28 T cell receptor beta chains from one specimen sequenced in a study of blood T cell repertoires in COVID-19. Libraries were prepared by immunoSEQ multiplex PCR; TCRdb keeps only in-frame clonotypes and omits some of them. The sample has approximately 150,000 clones, roughly 87% seen once. Sequenced material: peripheral blood. These receptors were obtained from a woman in her 50s with acute or convalescent COVID-19.

The V and J genes are TRBV7-8 and TRBJ1-5, with no clear D. The CDR3 sequence is 13 residues long. Trimming cost V 0 bases and J 9 bases, with 9 bases left between them. CDR1 and CDR2 (germline): SGHVS, FQNEAQ. CDR3 residues: CASSLALNRPQHF. CDR3 nucleotide sequence: TGTGCCAGCAGCTTAGCATTGAATAGGCCCCAGCATTTT. Together with reference TRBV7-8 and TRBJ1-5, the CDR3 gives the full variable domain: GAGVSQSPRYKVAKRGQDVALRCDPISGHVSLFWYQQALGQGPEFLTYFQNEAQLDKSGLPSDRFFAERPEGSVSTLKIQRTQQEDSAVYLCASSLALNRPQHFGDGTRLSIL.

This rearrangement joins TRBV15 to TRBJ2-7; tentative D call: TRBD1 (5 bases). This CDR3 has 18 amino acids. V lost 0 bases and J 1 base, leaving 19 bases between the germline ends. The V gene's germline CDR1 is LNHNV and CDR2 YYDKDF (reference sequence). The CDR3 spells CATSRDLTEGAPSYEQYF. CDR3 in DNA: TGTGCCACCAGCAGAGATCTGACAGAAGGTGCCCCTTCCTACGAGCAGTACTTC.

Here the CDR3 reads CASSSGLAGAGELFF. CDR3 DNA: TGTGCCAGCAGCTCGGGACTAGCGGGAGCCGGGGAGCTGTTTTTT. The rearrangement links TRBV7-3 to TRBJ2-2; TRBD2 agrees at 14 bases. With 4 bases clipped from V and 6 bases from J, the junction kept 1 base outside the gene matches. The CDR3 contains 15 residues. Germline assignment: CDR1 SGHTA and CDR2 FQGTGA.

In its sample, this clone was seen a few times. The chain uses TRBV10-1 and TRBJ1-2; TRBD1 might be the D (6 bases). Germline CDR1 and CDR2: WNHNN and SYGVQD (reference sequence). V lost 5 bases and J lost 0, with 7 bases in between. The CDR3 length is 13 residues. CDR3 sequence (DNA): TGCGCCAGCAGTACAGGGCCTAACTATGGCTACACCTTC. Amino acids: CASSTGPNYGYTF.

In DNA form, the CDR3 reads TGTGCCAGCAGCTTAGGGAAGGGCGGAGGGGCCCCCTACGAGCAGTACTTC. Amino acid sequence: CASSLGKGGGAPYEQYF. This sequence joins TRBV11-2 and TRBJ2-7; TRBD2 might be the D (6 bases). V was clipped by 1 base and J by 2 bases, with 18 bases between them. CDR3 size: 17 residues. Germline V gene data show CDR1 as SGHAT and CDR2 as FQNNGV.

The chain joins TRBV15 to TRBJ2-3; 9 positions match TRBD2. V lost 5 bases to trimming and J lost 0 bases; unmatched junction nucleotides: 6. In germline, CDR1 is LNHNV, CDR2 YYDKDF (reference sequence). The CDR3 sequence is 16 residues long. The CDR3 nucleotides are TGTGCCACCAGCGTACGACTAGCGGAAAGCACAGATACGCAGTATTTT. Encoded protein: CATSVRLAESTDTQYF.

This chain uses TRBV6-6 with TRBJ1-3; D possibly corresponds to TRBD1 (5 bases). CDR1 and CDR2 from the germline V gene are MNHNY and SVGAGI (reference sequence). The V end was cut by 5 bases, the J end by 5 bases, with 16 bases between. This CDR3 is built from 15 residues. The CDR3 bases are TGTGCCAGCAGTACCCATGGGGGGTCGCGAAACACCATATATTTT. Translating gives CASSTHGGSRNTIYF.

CDR3 nucleotides: TGTGCCAGCAGCTGGGACTTGAACACTGAAGCTTTCTTT. Residues: CASSWDLNTEAFF. The chain joins TRBV5-6 to TRBJ1-1, with a tentative D call TRBD1 (5 bases). V was pared by 3 bases and J by 0 bases, with 6 bases between. The CDR3 contains 13 residues. Germline CDR1 is SGHDT and CDR2 is YYEEEE.

V gene TRBV28 combines with J gene TRBJ2-2; TRBD1 matches 8 bases. The CDR3 is 16 amino acids. V trimming: 6 bases; J trimming: 1 base; junction bases outside the gene matches: 7. Germline CDR1 is MDHEN and CDR2 is SYDVKM. The CDR3 nucleotides are TGTGCCAGCAGCCCAGTGGGACAGGTGAACACCGGGGAGCTGTTTTTT. The encoded protein is CASSPVGQVNTGELFF.

The chain is built from TRBV11-2 and TRBJ2-7; 11 bases are a match to TRBD1. The CDR3 has 17 residues. Germline values: CDR1 SGHAT, CDR2 FQNNGV. J gave up 2 bases and V 2 bases, and 8 bases lay outside the gene matches. The CDR3 region is CASSLPRTGGSPYEQYF. CDR3 coding DNA: TGTGCCAGCAGCTTACCGCGGACAGGGGGCTCCCCCTACGAGCAGTACTTC.

This chain connects TRBV5-5 to TRBJ2-2; no clear D gene. The CDR3 contains 13 residues. Germline CDR1 reads SGHKS; CDR2 reads YYEKEE (reference sequence). Trimming cost V 0 bases and J 7 bases, with 7 bases left between them. The CDR3 DNA follows: TGTGCCAGCAGCTTGGAGAGAGGCGGGGAGCTGTTTTTT. Protein: CASSLERGGELFF.

This chain uses TRBV3-1 (or the pseudogene TRBV3-2) with TRBJ1-3; D may be TRBD1 (6 bases). V was cut by 6 bases and J by 4 bases, with 13 bases left in between. The CDR3 is 14 amino acids. Germline V gene data show CDR1 as LGHDT and CDR2 as YNNKEL (reference sequence). CDR3 nucleotides: TGTGCCAGCAGGCCTGACAGGAGGGGAAACACCATATATTTT. This gives the protein CASRPDRRGNTIYF.

V usage is TRBV29-1 and J usage is TRBJ1-5; D ambiguous. Germline V gene lookup returns CDR1 SQVTM and CDR2 ANQGSEA. This CDR3 comprises 13 residues. V shed 4 bases and J shed 7 bases, with 14 bases lying between them. The CDR3 loop is CSVAGYGEQPQHF. For the CDR3, the DNA is TGCAGCGTTGCCGGTTATGGAGAACAGCCCCAGCATTTT. Full variable domain (outside the CDR3, taken from reference TRBV29-1 and TRBJ1-5): SAVISQKPSRDICQRGTSLTIQCQVDSQVTMMFWYRQQPGQSLTLIATANQGSEATYESGFVIDKFPISRPNLTFSTLTVSNMSPEDSSIYLCSVAGYGEQPQHFGDGTRLSIL.

The gene calls are TRBV4-2 and TRBJ1-1; 11 bases map to TRBD1. The CDR3 has 15 residues. Germline assignment: CDR1 LGHNA and CDR2 YNFKEQ. Trimming removed 1 base from V and 3 bases from J; junction bases left unmatched: 1. CDR3 residues: CASSQGDRGDTEAFF. As DNA, the CDR3 is TGTGCCAGCAGCCAAGGGGACAGGGGGGACACTGAAGCTTTCTTT.

This chain connects TRBV28 to TRBJ2-3, with 12 bases fitting TRBD2. This CDR3 contains 15 residues. J gave up 4 bases and V 5 bases, and 4 bases lay outside the gene matches. Germline V gene lookup returns CDR1 MDHEN and CDR2 SYDVKM. As DNA, the CDR3 is TGTGCCAGCAGTCCCCGACTAGCGGGGGCAGATACGCAGTATTTT. Residues: CASSPRLAGADTQYF.

This rearrangement joins TRBV19 to TRBJ2-7; possible D gene TRBD1, 5 bases. The V gene lost 0 bases and the J gene lost 2 bases, with 11 bases spanning the gap. Germline V gene lookup returns CDR1 LNHDA and CDR2 SQIVND (reference sequence). The CDR3 length is 15 residues. CDR3 protein: CASSIEGVGTYEQYF. CDR3 bases: TGTGCCAGTAGTATAGAAGGGGTCGGAACCTACGAGCAGTACTTC.

V is TRBV6-4 and J is TRBJ1-2, with D hard to call. V was trimmed by 0 bases and J by 8 bases, leaving 7 bases between them. Germline CDR1 reads MRHNA; CDR2 reads SNTAGT. The CDR3 covers 12 residues. CDR3 in DNA: TGTGCCAGCAGTGACTCGGGCCTAGGCTACACCTTC. The encoded protein is CASSDSGLGYTF.

The chain uses TRBV6-5 and TRBJ1-5, with TRBD1 matching 11 bases. Germline values: CDR1 MNHEY, CDR2 SVGAGI. This CDR3 has 15 amino acids. J lost 5 bases, V lost 5 bases, and 5 bases had no gene match. CDR3 sequence: CASSKRTGGDQPQHF. CDR3 sequence (DNA): TGTGCCAGCAGTAAACGGACAGGGGGCGATCAGCCCCAGCATTTT.

In its sample, this clone was seen a few times. The gene calls are TRBV6-5 and TRBJ2-6; D unclear. The CDR3 runs 12 residues. Trimming stripped 5 bases from V and 4 bases from J, with 3 bases between. Germline V gene sequence: CDR1 MNHEY, CDR2 SVGAGI. The CDR3 reads CASSQGANVLTF. CDR3 coding DNA: TGTGCCAGCAGTCAAGGGGCCAACGTCCTGACTTTC.

This chain uses TRBV6-1 with TRBJ2-5; perhaps TRBD2 as D (5 bases). Trimming took off 3 bases at V and 3 bases at J, with 11 bases between the two ends. The CDR3 is made up of 14 amino acids. Germline V CDR1 and CDR2: MNHNS, SASEGT. This CDR3 is CASSDPGNKETQYF. The CDR3 region has the DNA TGTGCCAGCAGTGACCCGGGAAACAAAGAGACCCAGTACTTC.

This chain uses TRBV19 with TRBJ1-1; D remains unclear. Germline-derived CDR1 and CDR2 are LNHDA and SQIVND (reference sequence). The V gene lost 1 base and the J gene lost 4 bases, with 10 bases spanning the gap. The CDR3 contains 14 residues. For the CDR3, the DNA is TGTGCCAGTAGTATAGTCGAGGGTAGCACTGAAGCTTTCTTT. As protein: CASSIVEGSTEAFF. Full variable domain (rest looked up from reference TRBV19 and TRBJ1-1): DGGITQSPKYLFRKEGQNVTLSCEQNLNHDAMYWYRQDPGQGLRLIYYSQIVNDFQKGDIAEGYSVSREKKESFPLTVTSAQKNPTAFYLCASSIVEGSTEAFFGQGTRLTVV.

CDR3 coding DNA: TGTGCCAGCAGCTTCTTGAGAGCTAACTATGGCTACACCTTC. It specifies CASSFLRANYGYTF. This sequence joins TRBV13 and TRBJ1-2; D remains unclear. The CDR3 sequence is 14 residues long. V was cut by 3 bases and J by 0 bases, with 8 bases left in between. In germline, CDR1 is PRHDT, CDR2 FYEKMQ (reference sequence). The variable domain in full, with the rest retrieved from reference TRBV13 and TRBJ1-2, is AAGVIQSPRHLIKEKRETATLKCYPIPRHDTVYWYQQGPGQDPQFLISFYEKMQSDKGSIPDRFSAQQFSDYHSELNMSSLELGDSALYFCASSFLRANYGYTFGSGTRLTVV.

The V gene is TRBV5-6, the J gene TRBJ1-6; TRBD1 is a possible D gene (5 bases). This CDR3 has 12 residues. Trimming shortened V by 3 bases and J by 13 bases, and 11 bases separated the two germline ends. CDR1 and CDR2 (germline): SGHDT, YYEEEE. CDR3 in amino acids: CASSSGLGPLHF. The CDR3 nucleotides read TGTGCCAGCAGCTCGGGACTCGGTCCCCTCCACTTT.

The genes are TRBV2 and TRBJ2-5; tentatively, D is TRBD1 (6 bases). CDR1 SNHLY and CDR2 FYNNEI come from the germline V gene. V was trimmed by 4 bases and J by 2 bases, leaving 11 bases between them. The CDR3 has 14 residues. The CDR3 DNA sequence: TGTGCCAGCAGTGGCGACCAGGGGCAAGAGACCCAGTACTTC. Protein product: CASSGDQGQETQYF.

J is TRBJ1-1 and V is TRBV3-1 (or the pseudogene TRBV3-2); the D is unclear. V lost 4 bases to trimming and J lost 2 bases, with 17 bases between them. The CDR3 sequence is 16 residues long. Germline CDR1 LGHDT, CDR2 YNNKEL (reference sequence). CDR3 coding DNA: TGTGCCAGCAGCCGGATTTGGGCAGGTCCTAACACTGAAGCTTTCTTT. Residues: CASSRIWAGPNTEAFF.

This sequence joins TRBV7-7 and TRBJ1-1; D is unclear. This CDR3 has 13 residues. The V gene's germline CDR1 is SSHAT and CDR2 FNYEAQ (reference sequence). V lost 2 bases, J lost 0 bases, and 4 bases lay in between. The CDR3 DNA follows: TGTGCCAGCAGCTTACAGGTGAACACTGAAGCTTTCTTT. This codes for CASSLQVNTEAFF.

V and J are TRBV10-3 and TRBJ2-7; D is unresolved. The CDR3 has 11 amino acids. Germline values: CDR1 ENHRY, CDR2 SYGVKD. Between the trimmed V and J ends, which lost 3 bases and 4 bases, there was a span of 4 bases. The CDR3 nucleotides read TGTGCCATCAGTGACAGTTACGAGCAGTACTTC. Encoded protein: CAISDSYEQYF.

V gene TRBV7-9 combines with J gene TRBJ2-2; D ambiguous. Trimming stripped 2 bases from V and 1 base from J, with 8 bases between. Germline V gives CDR1 SEHNR, CDR2 FQNEAQ (reference sequence). This CDR3 has 15 residues. This CDR3 reads CASSLRDMNTGELFF. As DNA, the CDR3 is TGTGCCAGCAGCTTAAGAGACATGAACACCGGGGAGCTGTTTTTT.